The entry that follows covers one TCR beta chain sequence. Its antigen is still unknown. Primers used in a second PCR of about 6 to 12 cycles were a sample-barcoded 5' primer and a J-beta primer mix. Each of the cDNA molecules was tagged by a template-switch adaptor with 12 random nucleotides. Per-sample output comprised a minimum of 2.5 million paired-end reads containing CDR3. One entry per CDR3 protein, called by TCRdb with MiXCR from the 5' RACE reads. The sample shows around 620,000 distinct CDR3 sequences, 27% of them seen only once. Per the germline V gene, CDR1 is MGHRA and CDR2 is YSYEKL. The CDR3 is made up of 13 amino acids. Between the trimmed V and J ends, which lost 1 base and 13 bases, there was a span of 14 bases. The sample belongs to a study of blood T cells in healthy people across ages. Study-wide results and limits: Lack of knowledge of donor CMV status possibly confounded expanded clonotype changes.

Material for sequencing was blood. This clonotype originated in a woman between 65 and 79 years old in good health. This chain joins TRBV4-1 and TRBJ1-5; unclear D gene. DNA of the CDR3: TGCGCCAGCAGCCAAGGGTGGAGGGAGACTCAGCATTTT. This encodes CASSQGWRETQHF.